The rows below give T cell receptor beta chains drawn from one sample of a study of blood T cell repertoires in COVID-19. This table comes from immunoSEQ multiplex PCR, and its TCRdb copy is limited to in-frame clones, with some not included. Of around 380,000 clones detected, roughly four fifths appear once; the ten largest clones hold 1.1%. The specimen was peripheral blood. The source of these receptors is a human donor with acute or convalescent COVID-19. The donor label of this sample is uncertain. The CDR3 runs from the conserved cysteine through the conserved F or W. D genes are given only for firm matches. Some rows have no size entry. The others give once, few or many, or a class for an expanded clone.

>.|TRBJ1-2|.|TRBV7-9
TGTGCCAGCAGCTGGTCTGACTCTTATGGCTACACCTTC
CASSWSDSYGYTF
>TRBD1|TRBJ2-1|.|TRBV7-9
TGTGCCAGCAGCCTCAGGGGGAATGAGCAGTTCTTC
CASSLRGNEQFF
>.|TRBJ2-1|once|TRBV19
TGTGCCAGTAGACAGGGAACTTATGAGCAGTTCTTC
CASRQGTYEQFF
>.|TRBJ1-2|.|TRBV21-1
TGTGCCAGCAGCCCAGGGACAGAACAAACCTATGGCTACACCTTC
CASSPGTEQTYGYTF
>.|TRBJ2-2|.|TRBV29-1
TGCAGCGTTGGTGGCGCCAGGGCGGCCGGGGAGCTGTTTTTT
CSVGGARAAGELFF
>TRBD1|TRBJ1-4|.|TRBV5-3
TGTGCCAGAAGCTTGGGGGACGCCAGGGGGCATGAAAAACTGTTTTTT
CARSLGDARGHEKLFF
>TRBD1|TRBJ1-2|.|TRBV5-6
TGTGCCAGCAGCCGGGGACAGGTTGTGGGCTACACCTTC
CASSRGQVVGYTF
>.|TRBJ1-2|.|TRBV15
TGTGCCACCAGCAGAGATGGCAGGGCAGGGGGCTACACCTTC
CATSRDGRAGGYTF
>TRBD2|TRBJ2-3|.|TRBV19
TGTGCCAGTAGTCGACCGGGACTAGCGTCTAGCACAGATACGCAGTATTTT
CASSRPGLASSTDTQYF
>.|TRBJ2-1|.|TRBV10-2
TGCGCCAGCAGTGATCCAAGGGGACTTTCCTACAATGAGCAGTTCTTC
CASSDPRGLSYNEQFF
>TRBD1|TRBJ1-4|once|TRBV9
TGTGCCAGCAGCGACGGACAGGGGCCACGTGAAAAACTGTTTTTT
CASSDGQGPREKLFF
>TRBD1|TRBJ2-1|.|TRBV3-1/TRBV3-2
TGTGCCAGCAGCCCCGGGACAGGGTGGAATGAGCAGTTCTTC
CASSPGTGWNEQFF
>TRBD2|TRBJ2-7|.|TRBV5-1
TGCGCCAGCTCGACGGGGACTAGTCGCTACGAGCAGTACTTC
CASSTGTSRYEQYF
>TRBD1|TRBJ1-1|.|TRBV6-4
TGTGCCTGTCGGACAGGCTCGAGAGTGAACACCGAAGCTTTCTTT
CACRTGSRVNTEAFF
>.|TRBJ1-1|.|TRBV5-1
TGCGCCAGCAGCTTGGGGTCGAGGGAAACTGAAGCTTTCTTT
CASSLGSRETEAFF
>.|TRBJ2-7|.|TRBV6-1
TGTGCCAGCTCCTTCGGACAGTCCTACGAGCAGTACTTC
CASSFGQSYEQYF
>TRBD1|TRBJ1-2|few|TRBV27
TGTGCCAGCAGTACCAGACAGGGGGTGAACTATGGCTACACCTTC
CASSTRQGVNYGYTF
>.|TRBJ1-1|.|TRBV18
TGTGCCAGCTCTTCACTAGTTCGGACAGAGATGAACACTGAAGCTTTCTTT
CASSSLVRTEMNTEAFF
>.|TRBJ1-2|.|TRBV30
TGTGCCTGGAGTCTACAGGGCTATGGCTACACCTTC
CAWSLQGYGYTF
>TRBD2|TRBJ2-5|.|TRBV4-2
TGTGCCAGCAGCCAAGAGGGTGGCGGGGGACCTAAAAGGGGGACCCAGTACTTC
CASSQEGGGGPKRGTQYF
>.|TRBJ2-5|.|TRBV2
TGTGCCAGCAGGGAGACAGGGGAGGGGACCCAGTACTTC
CASRETGEGTQYF